A few counts support the clone carrying this T cell receptor beta chain. This record belongs to a study of T cell repertoires in cytomegalovirus infection. TCRdb analysed the reads with MiXCR anew, one entry per CDR3 protein. The sample yields around 210,000 distinct CDR3 sequences, 5% to 8.5% seen once. Germline assignment: CDR1 DFQATT and CDR2 SNEGSKA (reference sequence). The ends were cut back, 0 bases at V and 4 bases at J, with 30 bases in the middle. The CDR3 has 20 amino acids. The material sequenced was PBMCs. V and J are TRBV20-1 and TRBJ1-1; D may be TRBD1 (6 bases). The receptor's source is a human donor in good health (CMV status not recorded). Some clones in this sample may be carry-over from other donors' samples. CDR3 sequence (DNA): TGCAGTGCTAGAGATATAGATATCCCGGGACACAACTCGAGAGGCACTGAAGCTTTCTTT. Translated, it gives CSARDIDIPGHNSRGTEAFF.